The 20 T cell receptor beta chains below all came from one sample that was sequenced in a study of response to subunit inactivated influenza vaccine. MiXCR, run by TCRdb on the RT-PCR reads, gives a single entry per CDR3 protein. The data show approximately 530,000 distinct CDR3 sequences, 6.5% to 8% seen once. Sequenced here: PBMCs from blood, sampled less than 25 months after vaccination. These TCRs come from a man aged 45 to 75 who received an inactivated influenza vaccine.

This clonotype was recorded many times. The rearrangement uses TRBV20-1 and TRBJ2-5; 9 bases are a match to TRBD1. CDR1 and CDR2 (germline): DFQATT, SNEGSKA (reference sequence). The J segment lost 3 bases and the V segment lost 1 base, leaving 6 bases of the junction unmatched. This CDR3 is 15 amino acids long. CDR3 loop: CSARVFRDREETQYF. The DNA of the CDR3 is TGCAGTGCTAGAGTATTCCGGGACAGGGAAGAGACCCAGTACTTC.

CDR3 residues: CASSQAGLHGNTIYF. The CDR3, as DNA: TGTGCCAGCAGCCAAGCCGGGCTGCACGGAAACACCATATATTTT. V usage is TRBV3-1 and J usage is TRBJ1-3; no definite D call. Trimming cost V 1 base and J 4 bases, with 11 bases left between them. This CDR3 region has 15 residues. Germline values: CDR1 LGHDT, CDR2 YNNKEL (reference sequence).

This clonotype was seen only a few times. CDR3 sequence reads: CSAPLEGRGEQYF. The CDR3 nucleotides read TGCAGTGCTCCCCTGGAGGGGAGGGGCGAGCAGTACTTC. The chain uses TRBV20-1 and TRBJ2-7; 7 bases are a match to TRBD2. The CDR3 runs 13 residues. J lost 6 bases, V lost 5 bases, and 10 bases had no gene match. Germline V gene lookup returns CDR1 DFQATT and CDR2 SNEGSKA (reference sequence).

This clonotype was observed many times. The rearrangement uses TRBV21-1 and TRBJ2-7. TRBV21-1 is flagged as a pseudogene. There are 15 residues in the CDR3. CDR3 coding DNA: TGTGCCAGCAGCAAAGCTCGGCTAAGGTCTGACGAGCAGTACTTC. Translated, it gives CASSKARLRSDEQYF.

V is TRBV7-9 and J is TRBJ2-1; D is uncertain. The CDR3 length is 13 residues. V lost 2 bases to trimming and J lost 9 bases, with 11 bases between them. Germline V gives CDR1 SEHNR, CDR2 FQNEAQ (reference sequence). The CDR3 region has the DNA TGTGCCAGCAGCTTAAGTATGGGTGGTGAGCAGTTCTTC. The encoded protein is CASSLSMGGEQFF.

The chain recombines TRBV6-5 with TRBJ2-2, with D tentatively TRBD2 (7 bases). The V end was cut by 0 bases, the J end by 4 bases, with 18 bases between. This CDR3 spans 18 amino acids. The germline gives CDR1 MNHEY, CDR2 SVGAGI. The CDR3: CASSYSVRQGGGTGELFF. DNA of the CDR3: TGTGCCAGCAGTTACTCTGTTCGGCAGGGAGGGGGCACCGGGGAGCTGTTTTTT.

The rearrangement links TRBV20-1 to TRBJ2-7, with TRBD2 matching 8 bases. CDR1 and CDR2 (germline): DFQATT, SNEGSKA (reference sequence). This CDR3 is 14 amino acids long. In nucleotides, the CDR3 is TGCATTGCGAATCCTGGACTAGCCCTTTCCCAGCAGTACTTC. Protein: CIANPGLALSQQYF.

This clonotype has just a few counts. The genes are TRBV21-1 and TRBJ2-1. TRBV21-1 is shown as a pseudogene. This CDR3 contains 14 residues. In DNA form, the CDR3 reads TGTGCCGGCCCTTCTGAGGTACGCTACAATGAGCAGTTCTTC. Its translation: CAGPSEVRYNEQFF.

V usage is TRBV18 and J usage is TRBJ2-3, with TRBD2 as a possible D gene (6 bases). Germline loops: CDR1 KGHSH, CDR2 LQKENI. Trimming took off 0 bases at V and 1 base at J, with 14 bases between the two ends. The CDR3 runs to 17 residues. The CDR3 reads CASSPPPTRTGTDTQYF. DNA of the CDR3: TGTGCCAGCTCACCACCCCCGACTAGAACTGGCACAGATACGCAGTATTTT.

V is TRBV28 and J is TRBJ1-1, with D perhaps TRBD1 (5 bases). Deletions cut 4 bases from V and 10 bases from J, with 13 bases between. Germline CDR1 reads MDHEN; CDR2 reads SYDVKM. The CDR3 is 12 amino acids. DNA for the CDR3: TGTGCCAGCAGTTCGCTGCGGGGGAGAGCTTTCTTT. Protein product: CASSSLRGRAFF.

Ten or more counts support this clonotype. The V gene is TRBV12-3 or TRBV12-4, the J gene TRBJ2-2, with D possibly matching TRBD2 (6 bases). V was clipped by 11 bases and J by 1 base, with 11 bases between them. The CDR3 has 13 residues. The CDR3 protein is CAAGFGNTGELFF. The CDR3 DNA sequence: TGTGCCGCGGGGTTTGGGAACACCGGGGAGCTGTTTTTT.

The table lists this clonotype with a few counts. The chain carries TRBV7-2 and TRBJ2-5; D could derive from TRBD1 or TRBD2 (5 bases each). The CDR3 is made up of 15 amino acids. Germline-derived CDR1 and CDR2 are SGHTA and FQGNSA. The V gene lost 2 bases and the J gene lost 5 bases, with 15 bases spanning the gap. DNA for the CDR3: TGTGCCAGCAGCTTAAGCCCGACGGGGACGGAGACCCAGTACTTC. This encodes CASSLSPTGTETQYF. The entire variable domain, with the rest obtained from reference TRBV7-2 and TRBJ2-5, is as follows: GAGVSQSPSNKVTEKGKDVELRCDPISGHTALYWYRQSLGQGLEFLIYFQGNSAPDKSGLPSDRFSAERTGGSVSTLTIQRTQQEDSAVYLCASSLSPTGTETQYFGPGTRLLVL.

J is TRBJ2-3 and V is TRBV6-2 or TRBV6-3, with a possible D match to TRBD2 (5 bases). The germline CDR1 and CDR2 sequences are MNHEY and SVGEGT. Trimming cost V 2 bases and J 1 base, with 13 bases left between them. The CDR3 totals 16 residues. CDR3 sequence (DNA): TGTGCCAGCAGTTACGTCCTAGTGGAGGGCACAGATACGCAGTATTTT. Amino acids: CASSYVLVEGTDTQYF.

This clonotype occurred a few times. CDR3 in DNA: TGTGCCAGCAGCCGGACAGGGTTTGCCTACGAGCAGTACTTC. It yields the protein CASSRTGFAYEQYF. This chain connects TRBV7-2 to TRBJ2-7; 8 nucleotides align to TRBD1. The CDR3 covers 14 residues. V lost 5 bases, J lost 2 bases, and 5 bases stayed unmatched. From germline, CDR1 is SGHTA and CDR2 FQGNSA.

This clonotype came up many times. The chain links TRBV5-1 to TRBJ2-1; D is perhaps TRBD1 (6 bases). This CDR3 has 13 amino acids. CDR1 is SGHRS and CDR2 is YFSETQ in the germline V gene. The V end lost 1 base, the J end lost 8 bases, and 10 bases lay between the germline ends. DNA of the CDR3: TGCGCCAGCAGCTTGTCAGGGGTCCATGAGCAGTTCTTC. Its protein is CASSLSGVHEQFF.

This clonotype was counted ten times or more. The V call is TRBV5-1, the J call TRBJ1-1; D possibly corresponds to TRBD1 (6 bases). The CDR3 sequence is 14 residues long. Per the germline V gene, CDR1 is SGHRS and CDR2 is YFSETQ. Trimming cost V 0 bases and J 1 base, with 7 bases left between them. This chain's CDR3 is CASSLGQANTEAFF. The CDR3 nucleotides are TGCGCCAGCAGCTTGGGACAGGCGAACACTGAAGCTTTCTTT.

Many counts were recorded for this clonotype. This rearrangement joins TRBV7-2 to TRBJ2-3, with D perhaps TRBD2 (7 bases). The V end lost 5 bases, the J end lost 1 base, and 19 bases lay between the germline ends. The CDR3 loop spans 17 amino acids. Germline V gene lookup returns CDR1 SGHTA and CDR2 FQGNSA. Written as DNA, the CDR3 is TGTGCCAGCAGCCCCATGGGGGGCGGGGGTCGCACAGATACGCAGTATTTT. It yields the protein CASSPMGGGGRTDTQYF.

This clonotype was detected many times. The chain uses TRBV29-1 and TRBJ2-2; weak D call: TRBD1 (7 bases). CDR3 length: 15 residues. CDR1 is SQVTM and CDR2 is ANQGSEA in the germline V gene. The V end was cut by 2 bases, the J end by 6 bases, with 16 bases between. The CDR3 DNA sequence: TGCAGCGTTGAATTACAGGGGACTCAGTCCGGGGAGCTGTTTTTT. As protein: CSVELQGTQSGELFF.

This clonotype was detected many times. The CDR3 is CASTPFSTHTNTEAFF. In DNA, the CDR3 is TGTGCCAGTACCCCCTTCTCCACACACACGAACACTGAAGCTTTCTTT. The rearrangement uses TRBV19 and TRBJ1-1; D ambiguous. Germline loops: CDR1 LNHDA, CDR2 SQIVND (reference sequence). This CDR3 spans 16 amino acids. V was shortened by 7 bases and J by 1 base, with 19 bases between the two germline ends.

This clonotype was observed a handful of times. The chain uses TRBV19 and TRBJ2-7; perhaps TRBD1 as D (5 bases). With 4 bases removed from V and 2 bases from J, the gap between germline ends came to 9 bases. CDR3 length equals 13 residues. Germline CDR1 is LNHDA and CDR2 is SQIVND (reference sequence). Here the CDR3 reads CASSRTYTYEQYF. The CDR3 bases are TGTGCCAGTAGTAGGACATATACCTACGAGCAGTACTTC.